The 4 T cell receptor beta chains given below trace back to one sample, sequenced in a study of blood T cell repertoires in COVID-19. This table comes from immunoSEQ multiplex PCR, and its TCRdb copy is limited to in-frame clones, with some not included. The repertoire consists of 200,000 to 300,000 clones, with around 88% occurring once and the leading ten covering 0.95% to 1.5%. The sequenced sample was PBMCs or T cells enriched from blood (not recorded which). The receptor source for this set is a woman aged 40 to 50 with acute COVID-19.

The chain combines TRBV10-3 with TRBJ2-1, with 7 bases fitting TRBD1. Germline V gene data show CDR1 as ENHRY and CDR2 as SYGVKD. The V and J ends lost 2 bases and 0 bases, in that order; junction bases with no gene match: 1. The CDR3 covers 15 residues. The CDR3 region has the DNA TGTGCCATCAGTGAGAGGGACAGCTCCTACAATGAGCAGTTCTTC. Amino acid sequence: CAISERDSSYNEQFF.

This rearrangement joins TRBV28 to TRBJ1-6; 9 bases align to TRBD1. The CDR3 runs to 15 residues. Germline CDR1 is MDHEN and CDR2 is SYDVKM. V lost 5 bases and J lost 5; bases outside the gene matches: 4. For the CDR3, the DNA is TGTGCCAGCAGTCACAGGACAGGGGATAATTCACCCCTCCACTTT. As protein: CASSHRTGDNSPLHF.

This clone was recorded once. CDR3 in amino acids: CASSPWGGETEAFF. The CDR3 bases are TGTGCCAGTAGTCCCTGGGGGGGGGAAACTGAAGCTTTCTTT. The V gene is TRBV19, the J gene TRBJ1-1, with D perhaps matching TRBD1 (5 bases). CDR1 is LNHDA and CDR2 is SQIVND in the germline V gene (reference sequence). This CDR3 is 14 amino acids long. Trimming removed 5 bases from V and 5 bases from J, with 15 bases in between.

The chain recombines TRBV7-2 with TRBJ1-2; 9 bases are shared with TRBD1. CDR3 length: 16 residues. The V segment lost 6 bases and the J segment 1 base; nucleotides outside the gene matches: 9. Germline V gene sequence: CDR1 SGHTA, CDR2 FQGNSA. CDR3 loop: CASRAKQGALNYGYTF. The CDR3 DNA follows: TGTGCCAGCAGAGCGAAACAGGGGGCCCTTAACTATGGCTACACCTTC.